Detailed here is one TCR beta chain. The assay was immunoSEQ multiplex PCR, and TCRdb's table has in-frame clones only and misses some. This sample has over 45,000 clones; roughly 90% occur once, and the top ten carry 1.4% to 1.5%. The record originates from a study of T cell changes during pregnancy in multiple sclerosis. The CDR3 spans 15 residues. Germline V CDR1 and CDR2: GTSNPN, SVGIG (reference sequence). Trimming pared 2 bases from V and 5 bases from J, leaving 19 bases between. The clonotype comes from a female donor in good health, enrolled as a control in a pregnancy study. This chain connects TRBV30 to TRBJ2-7, with a possible D match to TRBD1 (6 bases). The sequencing here drew on peripheral blood, taken in the first trimester of pregnancy. The CDR3: CAWSPTTGILHEQYF. The CDR3 bases are TGTGCCTGGAGTCCAACGACAGGAATACTCCACGAGCAGTACTTC. The variable domain in full, completed from reference TRBV30 and TRBJ2-7, reads SQTIHQWPATLVQPVGSPLSLECTVEGTSNPNLYWYRQAAGRGLQLLFYSVGIGQISSEVPQNLSASRPQDRQFILSSKKLLLSDSGFYLCAWSPTTGILHEQYFGPGTRLTVT.